The next 14 T cell receptor beta chains were all read from a single sample in a study of blood T cell repertoires in COVID-19. Only in-frame clones appear in the TCRdb table, and some are missing; sequencing was by immunoSEQ multiplex PCR. The profile shows roughly 40,000 clones, 60% to 80% of them singletons. Input material: peripheral blood. These receptors came from a man between 65 and 85 years old with acute or convalescent COVID-19.

Written as DNA, the CDR3 is TGTGCCAGCAGCCGAGGGTCTGGGCCCTTTAGTGGCTACACCTTC. Encoded protein: CASSRGSGPFSGYTF. The rearrangement joins TRBV25-1 to TRBJ1-2; D call uncertain. The germline V and J ends were trimmed by 6 bases and 7 bases, with 21 bases remaining between them. Germline CDR1 reads MGHDK; CDR2 reads SYGVNS. The length of the CDR3 is 15 residues.

This chain uses TRBV15 with TRBJ1-1; D might be TRBD1 (5 bases). There are 14 residues in the CDR3. CDR1 and CDR2 (germline): LNHNV, YYDKDF (reference sequence). V lost 0 bases and J lost 3, with 8 bases in between. CDR3 nucleotides: TGTGCCACCAGCAGAGATGCAGGGTACACTGAAGCTTTCTTT. Its protein is CATSRDAGYTEAFF. The full variable domain, in which reference TRBV15 and TRBJ1-1 provide the parts outside the CDR3, is DAMVIQNPRYQVTQFGKPVTLSCSQTLNHNVMYWYQQKSSQAPKLLFHYYDKDFNNEADTPDNFQSRRPNTSFCFLDIRSPGLGDTAMYLCATSRDAGYTEAFFGQGTRLTVV.

The J gene is TRBJ2-7, the V gene TRBV6-5, with 9 bases that match TRBD2. The germline gives CDR1 MNHEY, CDR2 SVGAGI. The ends lost 0 bases at V and 7 bases at J; junction bases unmatched: 4. This CDR3 comprises 14 residues. The CDR3, as DNA: TGTGCCAGCAGTTACTCTGCGGGGGGGTATGAGCAGTACTTC. It encodes CASSYSAGGYEQYF.

The chain employs TRBV6-5 and TRBJ1-2; 7 bases match TRBD1. CDR3 length: 14 amino acids. J gave up 8 bases and V 6 bases, and 12 bases lay outside the gene matches. Looked up from germline, CDR1 is MNHEY and CDR2 is SVGAGI. CDR3 nucleotide sequence: TGTGCCAGCAGCCGCGGGACAGCCCTAGGGGGCTACACCTTC. Residues: CASSRGTALGGYTF.

The chain carries TRBV2 and TRBJ1-4; D ambiguous. The length of the CDR3 is 12 residues. Germline V gives CDR1 SNHLY, CDR2 FYNNEI. Trimming left V 6 bases short and J 8 bases short, with 10 bases between. The CDR3 reads CASRRSNEKLFF. CDR3 DNA sequence: TGTGCCAGCAGAAGGAGCAACGAAAAACTGTTTTTT.

The V gene is TRBV19, the J gene TRBJ2-7; possibly TRBD1 for D (6 bases). The CDR3 totals 14 residues. Trimming removed 4 bases at V and 2 bases at J, with 12 bases between. Germline values: CDR1 LNHDA, CDR2 SQIVND (reference sequence). Here the CDR3 DNA reads TGTGCCAGTAGTACACAGGACAGTACCTACGAGCAGTACTTC. This encodes CASSTQDSTYEQYF. The full variable domain, with the rest looked up from reference TRBV19 and TRBJ2-7, is DGGITQSPKYLFRKEGQNVTLSCEQNLNHDAMYWYRQDPGQGLRLIYYSQIVNDFQKGDIAEGYSVSREKKESFPLTVTSAQKNPTAFYLCASSTQDSTYEQYFGPGTRLTVT.

The chain employs TRBV4-3 and TRBJ2-7; D gene ambiguous. V was trimmed by 2 bases and J by 4 bases, leaving 12 bases between them. This CDR3 is built from 14 residues. Germline loops: CDR1 LGHNA, CDR2 YSLEER. The CDR3 loop is CASSQSAGRYEQYF. CDR3 nucleotides: TGCGCCAGCAGCCAAAGTGCAGGAAGGTACGAGCAGTACTTC.

The chain links TRBV4-2 to TRBJ1-6; the D gene is possibly TRBD1 (6 bases). CDR3 length: 16 residues. Germline assignment: CDR1 LGHNA and CDR2 YNFKEQ. V shed 3 bases and J shed 10 bases, with 19 bases lying between them. In DNA, the CDR3 is TGTGCCAGCAGCCAGGGGCCGGACAGAAGAAACTCACCCCTCCACTTT. It is translated as CASSQGPDRRNSPLHF.

V is TRBV10-2 and J is TRBJ2-7, with 9 positions matching TRBD2. Germline trimming cut 6 bases from V and 2 bases from J; bases unmatched to any gene: 8. Germline V gives CDR1 WSHSY, CDR2 SAAADI. This CDR3 has 15 amino acids. In DNA, the CDR3 is TGCGCCAGCAGGGATCTAGCGGGGAGCACCTACGAGCAGTACTTC. Translation: CASRDLAGSTYEQYF.

The V gene is TRBV6-4, the J gene TRBJ2-2; D might be TRBD2 (6 bases). Germline assignment: CDR1 MRHNA and CDR2 SNTAGT. V lost 6 bases and J lost 0, with 8 bases in between. This CDR3 comprises 14 residues. CDR3 in amino acids: CASSPGANTGELFF. CDR3 DNA: TGTGCCAGCAGCCCGGGAGCGAACACCGGGGAGCTGTTTTTT.

The chain links TRBV19 to TRBJ1-2; D not resolved. Trimming cost V 5 bases and J 2 bases, with 9 bases left between them. The germline V gene has CDR1 LNHDA and CDR2 SQIVND (reference sequence). The CDR3 totals 13 residues. CDR3 DNA sequence: TGTGCCAGTAGTGCGGCCGGGAACTATGGCTACACCTTC. It translates to CASSAAGNYGYTF. The variable domain in full, with the rest retrieved from reference TRBV19 and TRBJ1-2, is DGGITQSPKYLFRKEGQNVTLSCEQNLNHDAMYWYRQDPGQGLRLIYYSQIVNDFQKGDIAEGYSVSREKKESFPLTVTSAQKNPTAFYLCASSAAGNYGYTFGSGTRLTVV.

The rearrangement links TRBV7-9 to TRBJ2-6; a possible D gene is TRBD1 (5 bases). This CDR3 is built from 17 residues. Germline CDR1 SEHNR, CDR2 FQNEAQ (reference sequence). Between the trimmed V and J ends, which lost 0 bases and 0 bases, there was a span of 9 bases. The CDR3 bases are TGTGCCAGCAGCTTAGCAGGGGTTTCCTCTGGGGCCAACGTCCTGACTTTC. Protein: CASSLAGVSSGANVLTF.

The V call is TRBV18, the J call TRBJ2-2; maybe TRBD1 (6 bases). The CDR3 consists of 16 residues. The germline CDR1 and CDR2 sequences are KGHSH and LQKENI. The V end lost 0 bases, the J end lost 1 base, and 9 bases lay between the germline ends. The CDR3 reads CASSPPTTGNTGELFF. CDR3 nucleotide sequence: TGTGCCAGCTCACCACCAACGACAGGGAACACCGGGGAGCTGTTTTTT.

The V gene is TRBV28, the J gene TRBJ2-6; D is perhaps TRBD2 (6 bases). The CDR3 spans 14 residues. Germline V gene sequence: CDR1 MDHEN, CDR2 SYDVKM. Trimming removed 8 bases at V and 0 bases at J, with 8 bases between. The CDR3: CASSGGSGANVLTF. Written as DNA, the CDR3 is TGTGCCAGCTCCGGGGGCTCTGGGGCCAACGTCCTGACTTTC.